The sequence of this T cell receptor (beta chain) was determined in a study of T cell clusters in autoimmune cytopenias. TRB was amplified by touch-down multiplex PCR, primer pools A and B combined. TCRdb reprocessed the multiplex PCR reads and keeps a single row for each CDR3 protein, giving no DNA. This sample's clone table lists about 9,500 distinct CDR3 sequences. TRB amplification used approximately 250 ng of peripheral blood genomic DNA. This clonotype registers medium-sized by frequency. Its target is unknown. Study-level points and caveats: Clustering suggested that physiological T cell clusters were missing in primary autoimmune cytopenia patients. TRB repertoire shifts in secondary cytopenia and chronic lymphocytic leukemia mostly reflected lymphoma, not autoimmunity.

The sample taken for sequencing was peripheral blood. The receptor was derived from a human donor with an autoimmune cytopenia or autoimmune hepatitis (not recorded which).

CDR3 residues: CATSRDRANQETQYF. The chain combines TRBV15 with TRBJ2-5. From germline, CDR1 is LNHNV and CDR2 YYDKDF (reference sequence). This CDR3 has 15 amino acids.